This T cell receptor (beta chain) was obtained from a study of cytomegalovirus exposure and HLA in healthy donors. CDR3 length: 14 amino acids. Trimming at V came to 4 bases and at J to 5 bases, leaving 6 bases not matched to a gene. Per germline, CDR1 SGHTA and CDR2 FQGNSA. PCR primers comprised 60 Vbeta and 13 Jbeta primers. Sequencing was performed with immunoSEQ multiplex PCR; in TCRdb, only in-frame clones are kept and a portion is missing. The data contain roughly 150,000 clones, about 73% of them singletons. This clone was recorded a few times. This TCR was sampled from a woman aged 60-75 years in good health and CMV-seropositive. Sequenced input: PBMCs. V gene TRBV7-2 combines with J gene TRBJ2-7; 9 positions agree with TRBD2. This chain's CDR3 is CASSSVSGSHEQYF. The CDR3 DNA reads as TGTGCCAGCAGCTCGGTTAGCGGGAGCCACGAGCAGTACTTC.